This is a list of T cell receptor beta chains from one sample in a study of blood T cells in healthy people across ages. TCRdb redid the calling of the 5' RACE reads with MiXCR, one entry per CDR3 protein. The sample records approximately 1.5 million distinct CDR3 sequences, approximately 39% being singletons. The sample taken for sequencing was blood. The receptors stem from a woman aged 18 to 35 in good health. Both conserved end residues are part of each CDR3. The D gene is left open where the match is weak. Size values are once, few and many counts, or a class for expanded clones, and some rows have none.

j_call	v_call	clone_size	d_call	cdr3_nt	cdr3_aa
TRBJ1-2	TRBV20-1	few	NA	TGCAGTGCTATCCGGAGGACAGCGGCCTACACCTTC	CSAIRRTAAYTF
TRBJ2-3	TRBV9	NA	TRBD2	TGTGCCAGCAGCGACGGGGGGGCAGATACGCAGTATTTT	CASSDGGADTQYF
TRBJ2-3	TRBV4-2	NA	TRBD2	TGTGCCAGCAGCCAAGTTCAACTAGCGGGCACAGATACGCAGTATTTT	CASSQVQLAGTDTQYF
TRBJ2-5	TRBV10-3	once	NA	TGTGCCGTCAGTGGACGGATCCAAGAGACCCAGTACTTC	CAVSGRIQETQYF
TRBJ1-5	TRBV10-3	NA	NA	TGTGCCATCAGAGCAACAGGGAATCAGCCCCAGCATTTT	CAIRATGNQPQHF
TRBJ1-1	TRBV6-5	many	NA	TGTGCCAGCAAACCGGACGTATGGAACACTGAAGCTTTCTTT	CASKPDVWNTEAFF
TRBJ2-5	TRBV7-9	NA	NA	TGTGCCAGCAGCTTAGAAGTGATCAATGAGCAGTACTTC	CASSLEVINEQYF
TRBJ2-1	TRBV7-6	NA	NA	TGTGCCAGCAGCTTAGGGCAGGGGGAGGGGAATGAGCAGTTCTTC	CASSLGQGEGNEQFF
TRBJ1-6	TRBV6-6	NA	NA	TGTGCCAGCAGTTTCCCCATTCTGACACGTAGTAATTCACCCCTCCACTTT	CASSFPILTRSNSPLHF
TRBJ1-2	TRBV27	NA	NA	TGTGCCAGCAGTCCTGGGGGGGGGTACTATGGCTACACCTTC	CASSPGGGYYGYTF
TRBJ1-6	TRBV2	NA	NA	TGTGCCAGCAGTGCCCAGGATAATTCACCCCTCCACTTT	CASSAQDNSPLHF
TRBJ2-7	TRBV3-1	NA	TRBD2	TGTGCCAGCAGTGCTGGCGGGGGGGTGGAGCAGTACTTC	CASSAGGGVEQYF
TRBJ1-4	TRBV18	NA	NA	TGTGCCAGCTCACCAGGGCCTGATGAAAAACTGTTTTTT	CASSPGPDEKLFF
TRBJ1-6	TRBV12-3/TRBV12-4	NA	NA	TGTGCCAGCAGTTTACAACTGGGGTCACCCCTCCACTTT	CASSLQLGSPLHF
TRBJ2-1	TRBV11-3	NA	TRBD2	TGTGCCAGCAGCTTCGCCGGGACTAGCGGGATCAATGAGCAGTTCTTC	CASSFAGTSGINEQFF
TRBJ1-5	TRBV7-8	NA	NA	TGTGCCAGCAGCTTCCCGGAGGGTGGACAGCCCCAGCATTTT	CASSFPEGGQPQHF
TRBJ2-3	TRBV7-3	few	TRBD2	TGTGCCAGCAGCCTTAAGCGGGGGGAAGCAAGCACAGATACGCAGTATTTT	CASSLKRGEASTDTQYF
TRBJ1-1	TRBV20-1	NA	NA	TGCAGTGCTAGAGAAGGGCAAGGACCTCTTGGCACTGAAGCTTTCTTT	CSAREGQGPLGTEAFF
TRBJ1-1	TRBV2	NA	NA	TGTGCCAGCAGTGAGGAAGATCGCACTGAAGCTTTCTTT	CASSEEDRTEAFF
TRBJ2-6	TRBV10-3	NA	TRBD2	TGTGCCATCAGTGGTCGACTAGCGGGAGATCCTGGGGCCAACGTCCTGACTTTC	CAISGRLAGDPGANVLTF
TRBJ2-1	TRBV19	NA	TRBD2	TGTGCCAGTACCCACGGACTAGCGGCCTACAATGAGCAGTTCTTC	CASTHGLAAYNEQFF
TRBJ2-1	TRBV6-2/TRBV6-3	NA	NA	TGTGCCAGCAGTTACTTTCAATATAGCCGGGAGAAGAAACAAAACAATGAGCAGTTCTTC	CASSYFQYSREKKQNNEQFF
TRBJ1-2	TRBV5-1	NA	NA	TGCGCCAGCAGCTTAACACCCCAGGGGACTAACTATGGCTACACCTTC	CASSLTPQGTNYGYTF
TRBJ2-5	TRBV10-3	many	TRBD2	TGTGCTAACACAGGCCTAGCGGGATCAGAGACCCAGTACTTC	CANTGLAGSETQYF
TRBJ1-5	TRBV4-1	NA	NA	TGCGCCAGCAGCCAAGTTGGGGGGAACCAGGGTACGCAGCCCCAGCATTTT	CASSQVGGNQGTQPQHF